This T cell receptor (beta chain) was found in a study of blood T cell repertoires in COVID-19. Study background: Samples taken during acute and convalescent COVID-19 were collected in the United States, Italy and Spain. T cells, B-cell-depleted T cells, or PBMCs supplied cDNA or gDNA.

In the study's own analysis: Estimated nucleated cell counts came from reference gene primer amplification. The repertoire was sequenced with immunoSEQ multiplex PCR; TCRdb's copy has only in-frame clones and lacks some. V, J and clone size were drawn from that table, and D and trimming were deduced from the DNA. This sample carries about 200,000 clones, roughly 85% of them seen once, and the ten largest clones take 2.2%. This CDR3 is 14 amino acids long. In germline, CDR1 is SGHAT, CDR2 FQNNGV. Between the trimmed V and J ends, which lost 1 base and 3 bases, there was a span of 10 bases. V and J are TRBV11-2 and TRBJ2-7; TRBD2 is a possible D gene (6 bases). The sequence came from a man between 25 and 39 years old who had recovered from COVID-19. The sample consisted of peripheral blood. This chain's CDR3 is CASSLAGGIYEQYF. The CDR3 nucleotides read TGTGCCAGCAGCTTAGCCGGGGGAATCTACGAGCAGTACTTC.